This note documents a single TCR beta chain sequence. The ends were cut back, 3 bases at V and 1 base at J, with 7 bases in the middle. Looked up from germline, CDR1 is SGHVS and CDR2 is FNYEAQ. The CDR3 length is 13 residues. Only in-frame clones appear in the TCRdb table, and some are missing; sequencing was by immunoSEQ multiplex PCR. The top ten hold 2% to 2.5% of the sample, which has 150,000 to 180,000 clones, roughly 84% seen once. The data originate from a study of cytomegalovirus exposure and HLA in healthy donors. The donors were part of the validation cohort of roughly 110 subjects. That cohort was separate from the first cohort, which comprised 666 subjects.

Material for sequencing was PBMCs. This clonotype originated in a human donor in good health. The gene calls are TRBV7-6 and TRBJ2-7; a possible D gene is TRBD1 (5 bases). CDR3 amino acids: CASSFTGSYEQYF. In DNA, the CDR3 is TGTGCCAGCAGCTTCACAGGTTCCTACGAGCAGTACTTC.